This T cell receptor (beta chain) was retrieved from a study of T cell responses to AZD1222 COVID-19 vaccine. This table comes from immunoSEQ multiplex PCR, and its TCRdb copy is limited to in-frame clones, with some not included. This table holds tens of thousands of clones, roughly 87% found once. Notes on the study in general: All repertoire sampling was performed exclusively after the peak T cell response. Females made up more of the donors, who were largely white British, and clonal diversity may have come out too low.

This clone has just one count. No antigen is known for it. The CDR3 is 15 residues long. V was pared by 3 bases and J by 3 bases, with 5 bases of the junction left unmatched. Germline V lookup: CDR1 SQVTM, CDR2 ANQGSEA. This chain joins TRBV29-1 and TRBJ2-1, with TRBD1 matching 10 bases. Sequencing was performed on peripheral blood, taken on day 0 of AZD1222 vaccination. This sequence originates from an adult in good health. The chain's CDR3 is CSVERGQGIYNEQFF. The CDR3 DNA reads TGCAGCGTTGAGCGGGGACAGGGGATCTACAATGAGCAGTTCTTC.